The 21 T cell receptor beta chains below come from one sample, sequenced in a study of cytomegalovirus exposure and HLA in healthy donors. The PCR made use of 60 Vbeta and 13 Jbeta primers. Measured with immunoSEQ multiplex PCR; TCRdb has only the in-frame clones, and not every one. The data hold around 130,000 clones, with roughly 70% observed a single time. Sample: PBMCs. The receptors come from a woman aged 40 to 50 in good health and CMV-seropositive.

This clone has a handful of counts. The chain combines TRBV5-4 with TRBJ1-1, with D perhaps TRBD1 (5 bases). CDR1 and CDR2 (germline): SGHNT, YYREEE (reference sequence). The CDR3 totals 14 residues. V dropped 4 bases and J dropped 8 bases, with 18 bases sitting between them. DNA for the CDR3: TGTGCCAGCAGCCTGGGGCCCCTTGGCCTGGAAGCTTTCTTT. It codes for CASSLGPLGLEAFF.

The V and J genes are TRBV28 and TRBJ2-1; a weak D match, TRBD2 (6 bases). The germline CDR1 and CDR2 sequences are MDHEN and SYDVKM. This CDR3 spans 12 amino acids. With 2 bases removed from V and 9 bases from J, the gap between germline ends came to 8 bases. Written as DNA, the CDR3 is TGTGCCAGCAGTTTAATGGGAGGTGAGCAGTTCTTC. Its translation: CASSLMGGEQFF.

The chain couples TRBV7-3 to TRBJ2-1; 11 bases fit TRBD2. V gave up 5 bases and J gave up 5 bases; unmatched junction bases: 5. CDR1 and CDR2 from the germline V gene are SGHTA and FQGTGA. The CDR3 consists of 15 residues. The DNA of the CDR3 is TGTGCCAGCAGCCCAATAGCGGGAGGGGACAATGAGCAGTTCTTC. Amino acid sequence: CASSPIAGGDNEQFF.

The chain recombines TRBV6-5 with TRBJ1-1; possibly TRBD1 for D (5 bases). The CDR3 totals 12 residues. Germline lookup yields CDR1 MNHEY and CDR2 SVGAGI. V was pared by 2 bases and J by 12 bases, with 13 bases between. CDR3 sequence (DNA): TGTGCCAGCAGTTACGGCCAGGGAAGGACTTTCTTT. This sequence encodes CASSYGQGRTFF.

The CDR3 reads CASSLYLNTEAFF. The CDR3 DNA reads as TGCGCCAGCAGCTTGTACTTGAACACTGAAGCTTTCTTT. The V call is TRBV5-1, the J call TRBJ1-1; D remains ambiguous. Trimming left V 1 base short and J 0 bases short, with 4 bases between. The CDR3 length is 13 residues. The germline CDR1 and CDR2 sequences are SGHRS and YFSETQ.

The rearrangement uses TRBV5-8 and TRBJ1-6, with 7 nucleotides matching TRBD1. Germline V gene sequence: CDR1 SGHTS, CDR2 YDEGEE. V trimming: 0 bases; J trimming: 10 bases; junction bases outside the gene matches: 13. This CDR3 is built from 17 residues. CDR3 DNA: TGTGCCAGCAGCTTGGGCCAGGGACAGCCGGTACGATCACCCCTCCACTTT. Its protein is CASSLGQGQPVRSPLHF.

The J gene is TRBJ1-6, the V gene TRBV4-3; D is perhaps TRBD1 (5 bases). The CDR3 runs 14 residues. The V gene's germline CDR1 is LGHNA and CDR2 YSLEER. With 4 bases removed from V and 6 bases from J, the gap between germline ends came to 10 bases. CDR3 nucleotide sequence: TGCGCCAGCAGCCGGGGGGATACTAATTCACCCCTCCACTTT. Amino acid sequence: CASSRGDTNSPLHF.

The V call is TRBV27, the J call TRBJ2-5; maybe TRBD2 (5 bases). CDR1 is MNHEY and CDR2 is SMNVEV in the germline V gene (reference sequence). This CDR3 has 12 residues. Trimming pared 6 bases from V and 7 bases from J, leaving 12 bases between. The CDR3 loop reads CASRPVAGTQYF. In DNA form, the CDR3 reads TGTGCCAGCAGACCCGTTGCGGGGACCCAGTACTTC.

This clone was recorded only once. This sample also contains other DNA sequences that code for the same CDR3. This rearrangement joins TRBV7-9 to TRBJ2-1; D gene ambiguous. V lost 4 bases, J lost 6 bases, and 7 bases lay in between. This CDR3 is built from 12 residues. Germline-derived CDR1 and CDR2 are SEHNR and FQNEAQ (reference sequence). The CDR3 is CASSWSGNEQFF. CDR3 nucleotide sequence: TGTGCCAGCAGCTGGTCAGGCAATGAGCAGTTCTTC.

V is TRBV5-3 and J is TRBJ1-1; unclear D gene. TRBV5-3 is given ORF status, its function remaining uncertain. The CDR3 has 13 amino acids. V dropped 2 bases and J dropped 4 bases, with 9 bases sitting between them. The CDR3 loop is CARSFGMGTEAFF. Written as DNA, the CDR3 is TGTGCCAGAAGCTTCGGGATGGGCACTGAAGCTTTCTTT.

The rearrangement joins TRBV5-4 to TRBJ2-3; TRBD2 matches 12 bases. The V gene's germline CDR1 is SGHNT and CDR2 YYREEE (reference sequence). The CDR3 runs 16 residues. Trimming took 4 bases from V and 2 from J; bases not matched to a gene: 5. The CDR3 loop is CASSRTSGINTDTQYF. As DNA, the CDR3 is TGTGCCAGCAGCAGGACTAGCGGGATCAACACAGATACGCAGTATTTT.

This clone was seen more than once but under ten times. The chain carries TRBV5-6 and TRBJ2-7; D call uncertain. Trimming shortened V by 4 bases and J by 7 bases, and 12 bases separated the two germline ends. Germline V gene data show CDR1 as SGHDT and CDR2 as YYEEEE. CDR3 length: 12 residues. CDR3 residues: CASSILRGEQYF. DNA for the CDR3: TGTGCCAGCAGCATTCTGCGAGGAGAGCAGTACTTC.

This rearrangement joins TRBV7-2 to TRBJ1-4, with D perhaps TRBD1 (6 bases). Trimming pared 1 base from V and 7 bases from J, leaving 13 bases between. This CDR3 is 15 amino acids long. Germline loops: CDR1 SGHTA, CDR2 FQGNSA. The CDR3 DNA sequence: TGTGCCAGCAGCTTAGGGGCGGGGGCAGGTGAAAAACTGTTTTTT. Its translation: CASSLGAGAGEKLFF.

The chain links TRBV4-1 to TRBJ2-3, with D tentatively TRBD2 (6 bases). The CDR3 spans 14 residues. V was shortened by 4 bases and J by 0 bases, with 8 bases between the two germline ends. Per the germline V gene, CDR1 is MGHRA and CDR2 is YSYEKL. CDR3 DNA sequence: TGCGCCAGCAGCCTAGCGGATAGCACAGATACGCAGTATTTT. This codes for CASSLADSTDTQYF.

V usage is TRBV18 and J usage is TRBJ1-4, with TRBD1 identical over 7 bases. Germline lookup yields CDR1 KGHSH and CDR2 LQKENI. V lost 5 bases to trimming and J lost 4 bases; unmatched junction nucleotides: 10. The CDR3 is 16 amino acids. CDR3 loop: CASSLNTGTVNEKLFF. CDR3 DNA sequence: TGTGCCAGCTCATTAAATACCGGGACAGTTAATGAAAAACTGTTTTTT. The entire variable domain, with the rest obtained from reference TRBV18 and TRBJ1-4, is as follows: NAGVMQNPRHLVRRRGQEARLRCSPMKGHSHVYWYRQLPEEGLKFMVYLQKENIIDESGMPKERFSAEFPKEGPSILRIQQVVRGDSAAYFCASSLNTGTVNEKLFFGSGTQLSVL.

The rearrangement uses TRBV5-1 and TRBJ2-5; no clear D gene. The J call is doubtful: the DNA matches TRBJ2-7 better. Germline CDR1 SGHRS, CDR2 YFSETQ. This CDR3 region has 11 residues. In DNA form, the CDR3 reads TGCGCCAGCAGCGCCTCCTACGAGCAGTACTTC. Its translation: CASSASYEQYF.

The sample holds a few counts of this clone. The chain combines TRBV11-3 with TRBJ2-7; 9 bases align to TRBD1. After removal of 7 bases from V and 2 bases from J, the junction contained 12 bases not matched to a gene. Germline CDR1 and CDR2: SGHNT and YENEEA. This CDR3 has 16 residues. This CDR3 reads CASKSTPRTGAYEQYF. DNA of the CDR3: TGTGCCAGCAAGTCTACGCCGAGGACAGGGGCCTACGAGCAGTACTTC.

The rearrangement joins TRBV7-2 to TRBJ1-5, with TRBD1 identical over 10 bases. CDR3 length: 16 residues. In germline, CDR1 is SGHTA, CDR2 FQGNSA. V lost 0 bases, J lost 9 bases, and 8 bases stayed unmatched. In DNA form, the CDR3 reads TGTGCCAGCAGCTTAGCCCCCGGGACAGGGGATCGGCCCCAGCATTTT. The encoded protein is CASSLAPGTGDRPQHF.

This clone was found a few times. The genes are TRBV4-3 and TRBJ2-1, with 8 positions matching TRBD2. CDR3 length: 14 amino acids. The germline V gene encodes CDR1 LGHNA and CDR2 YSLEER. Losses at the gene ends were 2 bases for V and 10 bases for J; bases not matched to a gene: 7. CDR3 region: CASSQWTSREEQFF. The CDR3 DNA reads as TGCGCCAGCAGCCAATGGACTAGCAGAGAAGAGCAGTTCTTC.

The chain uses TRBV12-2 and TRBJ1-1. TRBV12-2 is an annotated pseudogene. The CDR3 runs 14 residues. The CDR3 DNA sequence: TGTGCAAGTCGCTTAGGGGGGGACAACACTGAAGCTTTCTTT. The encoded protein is CASRLGGDNTEAFF.

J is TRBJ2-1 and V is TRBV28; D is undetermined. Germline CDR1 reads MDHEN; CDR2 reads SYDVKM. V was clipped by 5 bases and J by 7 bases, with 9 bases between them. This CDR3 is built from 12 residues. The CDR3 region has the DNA TGTGCCAGCAGTACACTAATTAATGAGCAGTTCTTC. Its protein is CASSTLINEQFF. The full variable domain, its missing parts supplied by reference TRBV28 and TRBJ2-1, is DVKVTQSSRYLVKRTGEKVFLECVQDMDHENMFWYRQDPGLGLRLIYFSYDVKMKEKGDIPEGYSVSREKKERFSLILESASTNQTSMYLCASSTLINEQFFGPGTRLTVL.